This is a list of T cell receptor beta chains from one sample in a study of CD8+ T cells in alopecia areata. Clones were sequenced by immunoSEQ multiplex PCR, and TCRdb holds only the in-frame ones, with some missing. Altogether approximately 100,000 clones are present, around three fifths being singletons, with the ten largest covering 8.8%. Sequenced input: CD4+ T cells sorted from blood. These receptors originate from a human donor in good health. Both conserved end residues are part of each CDR3. Each record gives: J gene, V gene, clone size, D gene, CDR3 DNA, CDR3 protein. A D gene is named only where the DNA matches it firmly. Only part of the rows carry a size: once, few, many, or a class if the clone is expanded.

TRBJ2-1 | TRBV4-1 | - | - | TGCGCCAGCAGCCAAGGTGAGCGGGTCAGCAGGAATGAGCAGTTCTTC | CASSQGERVSRNEQFF
TRBJ1-6 | TRBV14 | - | - | TGTGCCAGCAGCCTGAGAGGGGGAAATTCACCCCTCCACTTT | CASSLRGGNSPLHF
TRBJ2-1 | TRBV6-6 | - | - | TGTGCCAGCAGTTATGCGCGTGAGCAGTTCTTC | CASSYAREQFF
TRBJ2-1 | TRBV5-6 | - | TRBD1 | TGTGCCAGCAGCTTGCGTCGACGGGACAGGGGTAAGGATGAGCAGTTCTTC | CASSLRRRDRGKDEQFF
TRBJ2-3 | TRBV29-1 | - | - | TGCAGCGTTGAAGTCGATAGGTCTCTTAGCACAGATACGCAGTATTTT | CSVEVDRSLSTDTQYF
TRBJ1-1 | TRBV6-1 | - | - | TGTGCCAGCAGGGACAGAGCGACGAACACTGAAGCTTTCTTT | CASRDRATNTEAFF
TRBJ2-1 | TRBV9 | - | - | TGTGCCAGCAGCGCTTTAGTAGCCTTCAATGAGCAGTTCTTC | CASSALVAFNEQFF
TRBJ2-5 | TRBV9 | few | - | TGTGCCAGCAGCGTAGCTGTAATAGCTGGGGAGACCCAGTACTTC | CASSVAVIAGETQYF
TRBJ1-1 | TRBV25-1 | - | - | TGTGCCAGCAGTGAATTCGTAGGCACTGAAGCTTTCTTT | CASSEFVGTEAFF
TRBJ2-5 | TRBV5-1 | - | - | TGCGCCAGCAGCTTGACAGCGGGCCAAGAGACCCAGTACTTC | CASSLTAGQETQYF
TRBJ2-5 | TRBV29-1 | - | - | TGCAGCGTCCAGAAGGGAGGGGGCATAGAGACCCAGTACTTC | CSVQKGGGIETQYF
TRBJ2-2 | TRBV25-1 | - | TRBD2 | TGTGCCAGCAGTGAACTAGCGGGAGTTAACACCGGGGAGCTGTTTTTT | CASSELAGVNTGELFF
TRBJ2-5 | TRBV18 | - | - | TGTGCCAGCTCACTAACAAGGACTTTCCAAGAGACCCAGTACTTC | CASSLTRTFQETQYF
TRBJ1-6 | TRBV4-3 | - | TRBD1 | TGCGCCAGCAGCCACCGGACAGGGAGAGTACCCCTCCACTTT | CASSHRTGRVPLHF
TRBJ2-3 | TRBV7-2 | - | TRBD2 | TGTGCCAGCAGCTTAGGTGGGGGGGCAGATACGCAGTATTTT | CASSLGGGADTQYF
TRBJ1-1 | TRBV30 | - | - | TGTGCCTGGAGGCAAAGGTCCCTCATGAACACTGAAGCTTTCTTT | CAWRQRSLMNTEAFF
TRBJ1-1 | TRBV5-1 | - | - | TGCGCCAGCAGCTTGGCGGAGCGAGAGAACACTGAAGCTTTCTTT | CASSLAERENTEAFF
TRBJ2-7 | TRBV30 | - | TRBD1 | TGTGCCTGGAGTGATGGGAGGACAGGGGTCTTTGGGGAGCAGTACTTC | CAWSDGRTGVFGEQYF
TRBJ1-3 | TRBV11-3 | - | - | TGTGCCCCAACGGGTGGAAACACCATATATTTT | CAPTGGNTIYF
TRBJ2-1 | TRBV2 | few | - | TGTGCCAGCAGCTCCCGATACAATGAGCAGTTCTTC | CASSSRYNEQFF
TRBJ2-2 | TRBV5-5 | few | - | TGTGCCAGCAGCTGGAGCTCAGGGTTGAACACCGGGGAGCTGTTTTTT | CASSWSSGLNTGELFF
TRBJ2-2 | TRBV7-7 | - | - | TGTGCTAGCAGCCTCGCTCAGAAGTCCGGGGAGCTGTTTTTT | CASSLAQKSGELFF
TRBJ1-2 | TRBV4-2 | few | TRBD1 | TGTGCCAGCAGCCAAGACAGGGGGAGATCTAACTATGGCTACACCTTC | CASSQDRGRSNYGYTF
TRBJ2-7 | TRBV30 | - | - | TGTGCCTGGAGTGGGAAGACCGGGACACTATACGAGCAGTACTTC | CAWSGKTGTLYEQYF
TRBJ2-7 | TRBV7-2 | few | - | TGTGCCAGCAGCTTTAGCCCTCTCGAGCAGTACTTC | CASSFSPLEQYF
TRBJ1-1 | TRBV28 | - | TRBD1 | TGTGCCAGCAGTTTAGGTCAGGGGGACACTGAAGCTTTCTTT | CASSLGQGDTEAFF
TRBJ1-1 | TRBV29-1 | - | - | TGCAGCGTTCTACCCCAAGGGAACACTGAAGCTTTCTTT | CSVLPQGNTEAFF
TRBJ1-1 | TRBV30 | - | - | TGTGCCTGGAGTCTGGAGGGAAGGGCGATCACTGAAGCTTTCTTT | CAWSLEGRAITEAFF